This T cell receptor beta chain was obtained from a study of cytomegalovirus exposure and HLA in healthy donors. Per the germline V gene, CDR1 is MDHEN and CDR2 is SYDVKM. This CDR3 has 16 residues. Between the trimmed V and J ends, which lost 2 bases and 5 bases, there was a span of 15 bases. Comment on this clone: Its antigen remains unidentified.

General study results and limits: TCR beta V- and J-gene trimming, according to a later analysis, was linked to a missense DCLRE1C variant.

PCR was performed using 60 Vbeta and 13 Jbeta primers. Under the authors' procedure: There were tens of millions of unique TCR beta chains by a later count, and 10 million to 12 million of them were shared. Some clones are missing from TCRdb's copy, which holds only in-frame ones; the method was immunoSEQ multiplex PCR. V and J calls and clone size come straight from that table; D and trimming were deduced from the DNA. Counted here are about 200,000 clones, roughly 80% occurring once; the ten biggest clones make up around 1.7%. The V call is TRBV28, the J call TRBJ2-2; D perhaps matches TRBD2 (5 bases). This receptor was obtained from a young woman in good health and CMV-seronegative. Sequenced material: PBMCs. CDR3 nucleotide sequence: TGTGCCAGCAGTTTAGCGTCAGCCTCGGGAACCGGGGAGCTGTTTTTT. Translation: CASSLASASGTGELFF.